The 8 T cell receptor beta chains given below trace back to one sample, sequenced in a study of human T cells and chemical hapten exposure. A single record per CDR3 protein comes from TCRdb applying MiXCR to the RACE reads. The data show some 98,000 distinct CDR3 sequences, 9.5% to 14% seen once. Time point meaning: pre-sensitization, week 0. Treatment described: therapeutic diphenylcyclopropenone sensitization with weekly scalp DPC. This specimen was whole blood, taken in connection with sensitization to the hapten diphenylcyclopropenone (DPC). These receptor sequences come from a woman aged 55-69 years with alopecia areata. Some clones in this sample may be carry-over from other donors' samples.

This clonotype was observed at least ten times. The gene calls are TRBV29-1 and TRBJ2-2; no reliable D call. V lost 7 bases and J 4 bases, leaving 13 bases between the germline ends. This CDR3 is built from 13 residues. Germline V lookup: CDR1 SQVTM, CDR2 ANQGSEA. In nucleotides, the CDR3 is TGCAGCGCTAGAAGTTCTGTCACCGGGGAGCTGTTTTTT. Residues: CSARSSVTGELFF.

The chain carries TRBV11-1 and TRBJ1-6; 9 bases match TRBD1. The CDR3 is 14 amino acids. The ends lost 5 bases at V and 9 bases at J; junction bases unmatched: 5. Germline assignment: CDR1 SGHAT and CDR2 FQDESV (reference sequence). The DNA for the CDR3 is TGTGCCAGCAGCCCCACAGGGGGCACTTCACCCCTCCACTTT. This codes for CASSPTGGTSPLHF.

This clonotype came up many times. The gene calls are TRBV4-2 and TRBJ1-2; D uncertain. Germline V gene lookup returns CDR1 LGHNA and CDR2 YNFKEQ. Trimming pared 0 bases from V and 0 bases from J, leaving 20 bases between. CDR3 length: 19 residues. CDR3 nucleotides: TGTGCCAGCAGCCAAGAATTGTCTTCAGGTCCGGGTTCTAACTATGGCTACACCTTC. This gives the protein CASSQELSSGPGSNYGYTF.

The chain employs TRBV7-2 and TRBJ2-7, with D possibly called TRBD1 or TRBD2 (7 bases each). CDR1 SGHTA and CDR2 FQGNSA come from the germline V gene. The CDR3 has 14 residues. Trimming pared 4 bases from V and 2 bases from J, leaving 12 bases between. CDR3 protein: CASSYQGGPYEQYF. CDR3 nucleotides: TGTGCCAGCAGCTATCAGGGGGGGCCCTACGAGCAGTACTTC.

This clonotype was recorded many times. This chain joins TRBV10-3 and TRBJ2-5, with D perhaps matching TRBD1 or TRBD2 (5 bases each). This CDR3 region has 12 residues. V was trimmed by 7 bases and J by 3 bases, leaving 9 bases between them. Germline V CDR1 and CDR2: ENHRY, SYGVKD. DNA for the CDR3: TGTGCCATCAAGGGACCTGAAGAGACCCAGTACTTC. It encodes CAIKGPEETQYF.

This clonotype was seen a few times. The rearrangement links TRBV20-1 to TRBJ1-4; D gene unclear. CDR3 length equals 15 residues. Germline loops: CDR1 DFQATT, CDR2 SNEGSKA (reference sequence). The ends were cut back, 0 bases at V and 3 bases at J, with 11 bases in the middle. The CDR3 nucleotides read TGCAGTGCTAGAGATCAACGCACCTCTAATGAAAAACTGTTTTTT. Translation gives CSARDQRTSNEKLFF.

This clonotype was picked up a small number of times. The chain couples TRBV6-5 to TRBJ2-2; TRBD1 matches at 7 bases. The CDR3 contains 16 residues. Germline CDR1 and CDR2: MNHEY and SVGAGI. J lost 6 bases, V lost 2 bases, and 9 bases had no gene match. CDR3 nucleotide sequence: TGTGCCAGCAGTTACGGCGCAGGGGGTATACCCGGGGAGCTGTTTTTT. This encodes CASSYGAGGIPGELFF.

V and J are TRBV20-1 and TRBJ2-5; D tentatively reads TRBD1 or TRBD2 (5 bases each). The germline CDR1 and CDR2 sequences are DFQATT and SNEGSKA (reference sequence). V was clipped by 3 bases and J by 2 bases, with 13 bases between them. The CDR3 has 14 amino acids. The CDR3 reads CSASPRDVQETQYF. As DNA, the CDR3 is TGCAGTGCTAGTCCCCGGGACGTTCAAGAGACCCAGTACTTC.